Listed here are 5 T cell receptor beta chains from one sample, sequenced in a study of blood T cell repertoires in COVID-19. Repertoires were generated with immunoSEQ multiplex PCR, while TCRdb's copy carries only in-frame clones and drops some. Among roughly 150,000 clones, about four fifths were seen once, and the ten largest hold roughly 2%. Sequenced material: peripheral blood. These receptor sequences come from a woman over 75 with acute or convalescent COVID-19.

This clone came up many times. The chain uses TRBV5-5 and TRBJ2-7; tentative D call: TRBD1 (8 bases). The germline V gene encodes CDR1 SGHKS and CDR2 YYEKEE (reference sequence). There are 14 residues in the CDR3. V gave up 2 bases and J gave up 3 bases, with 12 bases separating them. CDR3 loop: CASSFTGGVYEQYF. For the CDR3, the DNA is TGTGCCAGCAGCTTCACAGGGGGGGTCTACGAGCAGTACTTC.

The CDR3 DNA is TGCAGTGGGAACAGCCAAGAGACCCAGTACTTC. It translates to CSGNSQETQYF. The chain recombines TRBV20-1 with TRBJ2-5, with D unclear. This CDR3 is built from 11 residues. The V gene's germline CDR1 is DFQATT and CDR2 SNEGSKA (reference sequence). V lost 7 bases and J 1 base, leaving 7 bases between the germline ends.

V and J are TRBV5-4 and TRBJ2-1, with 9 bases aligning to TRBD1. Germline CDR1 is SGHNT and CDR2 is YYREEE (reference sequence). The V gene end was trimmed by 2 bases and the J gene end by 8 bases; junction bases not matched to a gene: 11. CDR3 size: 16 residues. The CDR3 is CASSLPGQGKEDEQFF. The CDR3 DNA is TGTGCCAGCAGCTTACCCGGACAGGGGAAGGAGGATGAGCAGTTCTTC.

The chain employs TRBV6-2 or TRBV6-3 and TRBJ2-4; TRBD2 aligns across 10 bases. J was trimmed by 3 bases and V by 5 bases; bases with no gene match: 10. Germline V lookup: CDR1 MNHEY, CDR2 SVGEGT. The CDR3 totals 17 residues. CDR3 coding DNA: TGTGCCAGCAGTCGGGCCCTAGCGGGAGTCGGCAAAAACATTCAGTACTTC. This translates into CASSRALAGVGKNIQYF.

This sequence joins TRBV6-5 and TRBJ2-6; 7 bases map to TRBD2. The length of the CDR3 is 13 residues. V gave up 11 bases and J gave up 3 bases; unmatched junction bases: 4. The germline gives CDR1 MNHEY, CDR2 SVGAGI. CDR3 sequence: CAGRDYGANVLTF. As DNA, the CDR3 is TGTGCCGGACGGGACTATGGGGCCAACGTCCTGACTTTC.